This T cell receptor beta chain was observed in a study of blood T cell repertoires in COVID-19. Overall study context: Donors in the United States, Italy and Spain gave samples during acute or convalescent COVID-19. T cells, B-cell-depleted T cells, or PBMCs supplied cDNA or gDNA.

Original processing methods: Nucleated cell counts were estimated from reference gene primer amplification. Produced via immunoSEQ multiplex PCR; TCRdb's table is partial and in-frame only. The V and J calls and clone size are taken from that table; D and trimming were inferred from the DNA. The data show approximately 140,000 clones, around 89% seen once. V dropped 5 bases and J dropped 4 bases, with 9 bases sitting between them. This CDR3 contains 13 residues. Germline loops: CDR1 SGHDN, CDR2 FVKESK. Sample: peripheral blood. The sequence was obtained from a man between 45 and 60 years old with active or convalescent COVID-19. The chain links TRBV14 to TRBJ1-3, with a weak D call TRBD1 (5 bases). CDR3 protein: CASSGRTGNTIYF. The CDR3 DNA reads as TGTGCCAGCAGCGGAAGGACAGGAAACACCATATATTTT. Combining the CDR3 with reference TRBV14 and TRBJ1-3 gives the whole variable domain EAGVTQFPSHSVIEKGQTVTLRCDPISGHDNLYWYRRVMGKEIKFLLHFVKESKQDESGMPNNRFLAERTGGTYSTLKVQPAELEDSGVYFCASSGRTGNTIYFGEGSWLTVV.